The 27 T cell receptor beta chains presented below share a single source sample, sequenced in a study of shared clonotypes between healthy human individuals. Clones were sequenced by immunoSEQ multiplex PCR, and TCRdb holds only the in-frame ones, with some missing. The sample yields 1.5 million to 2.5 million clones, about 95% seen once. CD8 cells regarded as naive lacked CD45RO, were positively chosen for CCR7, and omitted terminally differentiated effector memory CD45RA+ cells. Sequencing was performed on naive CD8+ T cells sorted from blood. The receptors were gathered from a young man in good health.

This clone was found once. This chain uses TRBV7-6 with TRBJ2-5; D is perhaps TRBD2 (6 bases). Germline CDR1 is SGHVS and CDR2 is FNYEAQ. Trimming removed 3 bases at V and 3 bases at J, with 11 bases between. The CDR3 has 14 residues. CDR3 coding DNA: TGTGCCAGCAGCTTTGGGCGGGATAAAGAGACCCAGTACTTC. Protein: CASSFGRDKETQYF.

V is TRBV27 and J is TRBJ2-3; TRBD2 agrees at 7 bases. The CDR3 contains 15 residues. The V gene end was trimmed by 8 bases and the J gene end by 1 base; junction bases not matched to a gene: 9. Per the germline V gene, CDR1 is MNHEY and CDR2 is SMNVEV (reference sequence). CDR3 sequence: CASGSYAGGTDTQYF. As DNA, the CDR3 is TGTGCCAGCGGTTCCTACGCGGGAGGCACAGATACGCAGTATTTT.

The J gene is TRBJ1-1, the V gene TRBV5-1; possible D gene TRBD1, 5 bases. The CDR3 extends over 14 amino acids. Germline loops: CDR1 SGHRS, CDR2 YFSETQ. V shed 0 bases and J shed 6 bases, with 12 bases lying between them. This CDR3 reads CASSLEGQGAEAFF. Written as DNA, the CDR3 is TGCGCCAGCAGCTTGGAGGGGCAGGGCGCTGAAGCTTTCTTT.

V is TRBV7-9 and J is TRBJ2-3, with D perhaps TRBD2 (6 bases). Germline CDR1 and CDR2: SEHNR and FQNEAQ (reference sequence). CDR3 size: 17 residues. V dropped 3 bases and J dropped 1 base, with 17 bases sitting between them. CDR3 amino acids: CASSLGWVADGTDTQYF. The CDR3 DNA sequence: TGTGCCAGCAGCTTGGGTTGGGTAGCGGATGGCACAGATACGCAGTATTTT.

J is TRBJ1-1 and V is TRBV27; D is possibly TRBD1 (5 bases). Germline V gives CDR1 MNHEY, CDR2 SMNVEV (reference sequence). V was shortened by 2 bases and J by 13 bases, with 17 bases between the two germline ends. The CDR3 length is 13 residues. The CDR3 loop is CASSLLGPPGGFF. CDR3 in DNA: TGTGCCAGCAGTTTACTCGGTCCGCCCGGGGGTTTCTTT.

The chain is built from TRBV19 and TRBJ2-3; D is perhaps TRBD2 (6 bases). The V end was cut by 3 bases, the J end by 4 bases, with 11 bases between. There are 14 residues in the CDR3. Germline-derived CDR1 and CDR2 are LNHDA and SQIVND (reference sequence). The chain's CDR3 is CASSIGAGSDTQYF. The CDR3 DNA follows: TGTGCCAGTAGTATTGGGGCGGGGTCAGATACGCAGTATTTT.

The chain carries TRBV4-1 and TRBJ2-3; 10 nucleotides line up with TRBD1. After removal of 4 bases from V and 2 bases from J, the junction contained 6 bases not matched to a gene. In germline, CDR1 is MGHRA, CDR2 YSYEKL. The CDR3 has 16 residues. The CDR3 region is CASSLETGGYTDTQYF. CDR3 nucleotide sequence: TGCGCCAGCAGCCTTGAGACAGGGGGCTACACAGATACGCAGTATTTT.

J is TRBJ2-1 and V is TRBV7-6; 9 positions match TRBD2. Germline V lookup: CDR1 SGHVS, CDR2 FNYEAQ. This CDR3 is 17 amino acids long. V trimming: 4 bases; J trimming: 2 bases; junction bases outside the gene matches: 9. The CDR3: CASSSPVLAGPYNEQFF. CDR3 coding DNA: TGTGCCAGCAGCTCCCCCGTGCTAGCGGGGCCCTACAATGAGCAGTTCTTC. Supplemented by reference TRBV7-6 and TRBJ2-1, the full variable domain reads GAGVSQSPRYKVTKRGQDVALRCDPISGHVSLYWYRQALGQGPEFLTYFNYEAQQDKSGLPNDRFSAERPEGSISTLTIQRTEQRDSAMYRCASSSPVLAGPYNEQFFGPGTRLTVL.

The CDR3 nucleotides are TGCGCCAGCAGCCCCGGTGGGGGGTACAATGAGCAGTTCTTC. This gives the protein CASSPGGGYNEQFF. The rearrangement joins TRBV4-3 to TRBJ2-1; perhaps TRBD2 as D (6 bases). V lost 4 bases and J lost 4, with 11 bases in between. This CDR3 region has 14 residues. Germline lookup yields CDR1 LGHNA and CDR2 YSLEER.

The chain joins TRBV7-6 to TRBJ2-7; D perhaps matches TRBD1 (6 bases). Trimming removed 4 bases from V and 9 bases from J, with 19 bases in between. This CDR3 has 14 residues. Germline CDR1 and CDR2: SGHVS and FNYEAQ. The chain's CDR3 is CASSSRQAPDGQYF. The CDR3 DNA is TGTGCCAGCAGCTCACGACAGGCCCCCGATGGGCAGTACTTC.

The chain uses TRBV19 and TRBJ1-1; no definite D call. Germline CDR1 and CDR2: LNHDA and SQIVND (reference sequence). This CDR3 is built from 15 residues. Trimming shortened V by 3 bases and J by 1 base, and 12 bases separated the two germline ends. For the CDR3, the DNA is TGTGCCAGTAGTATTGGAATAATAGCGAACACTGAAGCTTTCTTT. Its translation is CASSIGIIANTEAFF.

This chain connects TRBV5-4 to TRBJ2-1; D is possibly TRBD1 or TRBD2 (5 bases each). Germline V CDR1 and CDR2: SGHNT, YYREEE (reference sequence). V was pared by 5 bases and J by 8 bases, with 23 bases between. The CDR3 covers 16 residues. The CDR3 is CASSSPSWGRDDEQFF. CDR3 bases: TGTGCCAGCAGTTCTCCATCGTGGGGACGGGACGATGAGCAGTTCTTC.

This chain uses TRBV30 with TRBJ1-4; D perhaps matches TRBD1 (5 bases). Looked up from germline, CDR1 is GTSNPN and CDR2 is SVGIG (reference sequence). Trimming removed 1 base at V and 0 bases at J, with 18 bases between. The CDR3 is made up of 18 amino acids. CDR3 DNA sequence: TGTGCCTGGAGTGAGTTTACAGGTGGTGGGGCAACTAATGAAAAACTGTTTTTT. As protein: CAWSEFTGGGATNEKLFF.

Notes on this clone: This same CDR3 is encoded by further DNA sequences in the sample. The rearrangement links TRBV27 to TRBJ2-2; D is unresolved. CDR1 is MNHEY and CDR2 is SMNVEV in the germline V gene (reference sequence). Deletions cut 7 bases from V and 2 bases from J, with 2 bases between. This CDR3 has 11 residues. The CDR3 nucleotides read TGTGCCAGCAAAAACACCGGGGAGCTGTTTTTT. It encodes CASKNTGELFF.

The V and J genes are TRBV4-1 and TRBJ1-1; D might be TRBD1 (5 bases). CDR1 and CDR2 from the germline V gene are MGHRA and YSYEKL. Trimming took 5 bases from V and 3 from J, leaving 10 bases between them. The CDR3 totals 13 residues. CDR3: CASSDRGYTEAFF. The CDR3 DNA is TGCGCCAGCAGCGACCGGGGCTACACTGAAGCTTTCTTT.

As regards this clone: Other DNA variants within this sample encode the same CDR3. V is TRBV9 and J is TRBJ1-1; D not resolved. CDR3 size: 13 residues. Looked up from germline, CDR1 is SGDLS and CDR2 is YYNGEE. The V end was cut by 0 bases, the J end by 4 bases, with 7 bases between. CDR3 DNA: TGTGCCAGCAGCGTAGGGGTGCGCACTGAAGCTTTCTTT. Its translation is CASSVGVRTEAFF.

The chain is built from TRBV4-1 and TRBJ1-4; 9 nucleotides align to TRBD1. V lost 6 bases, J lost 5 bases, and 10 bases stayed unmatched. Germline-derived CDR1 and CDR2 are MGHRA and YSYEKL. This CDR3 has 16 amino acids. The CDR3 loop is CASRQNPGTGNEKLFF. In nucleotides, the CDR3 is TGCGCCAGCAGGCAGAATCCCGGGACAGGGAATGAAAAACTGTTTTTT.

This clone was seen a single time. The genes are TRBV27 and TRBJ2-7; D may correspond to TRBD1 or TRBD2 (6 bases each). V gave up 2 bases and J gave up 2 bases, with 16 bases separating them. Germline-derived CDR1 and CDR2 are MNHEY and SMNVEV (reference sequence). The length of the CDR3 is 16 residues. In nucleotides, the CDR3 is TGTGCCAGCAGTTTAACTCCGGGGGCTATAGCCTACGAGCAGTACTTC. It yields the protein CASSLTPGAIAYEQYF.

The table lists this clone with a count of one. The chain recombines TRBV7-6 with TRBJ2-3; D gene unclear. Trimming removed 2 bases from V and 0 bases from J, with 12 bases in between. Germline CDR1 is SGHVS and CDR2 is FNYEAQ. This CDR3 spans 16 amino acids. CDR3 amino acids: CASSLIPPTSTDTQYF. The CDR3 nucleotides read TGTGCCAGCAGCTTAATTCCTCCAACTAGCACAGATACGCAGTATTTT.

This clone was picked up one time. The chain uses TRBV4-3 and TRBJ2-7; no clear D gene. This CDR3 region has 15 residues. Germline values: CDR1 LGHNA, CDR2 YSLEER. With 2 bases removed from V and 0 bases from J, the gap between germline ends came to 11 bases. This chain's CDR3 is CASSQLLESSYEQYF. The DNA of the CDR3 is TGCGCCAGCAGCCAACTATTGGAGAGCTCCTACGAGCAGTACTTC.

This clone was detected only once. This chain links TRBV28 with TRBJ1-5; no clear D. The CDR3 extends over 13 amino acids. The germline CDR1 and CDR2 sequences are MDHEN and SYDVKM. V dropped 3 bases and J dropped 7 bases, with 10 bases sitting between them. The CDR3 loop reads CASSFVSRQPQHF. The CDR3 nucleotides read TGTGCCAGCAGTTTTGTGAGTCGACAGCCCCAGCATTTT.

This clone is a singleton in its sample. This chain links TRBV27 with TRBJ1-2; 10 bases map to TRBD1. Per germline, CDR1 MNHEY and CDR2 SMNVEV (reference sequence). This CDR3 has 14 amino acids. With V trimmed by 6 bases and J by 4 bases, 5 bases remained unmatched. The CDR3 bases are TGTGCCAGCAGGTGGACAGGGGGTTTCTATGGCTACACCTTC. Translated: CASRWTGGFYGYTF.

CDR3 nucleotide sequence: TGTGCCAGCAGCAACGCGGGGGGAGTAGGAGCTTTCTTT. Residues: CASSNAGGVGAFF. This chain links TRBV5-4 with TRBJ1-1; the D gene is possibly TRBD1 (5 bases). CDR1 is SGHNT and CDR2 is YYREEE in the germline V gene (reference sequence). The CDR3 is 13 amino acids. Trimming took 4 bases from V and 10 from J, leaving 17 bases between them.

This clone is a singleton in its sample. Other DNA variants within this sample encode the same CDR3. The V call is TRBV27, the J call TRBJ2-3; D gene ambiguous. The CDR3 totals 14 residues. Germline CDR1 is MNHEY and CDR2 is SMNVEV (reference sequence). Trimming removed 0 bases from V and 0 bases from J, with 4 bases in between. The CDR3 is CASSLSDSTDTQYF. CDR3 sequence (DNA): TGTGCCAGCAGTTTATCGGATAGCACAGATACGCAGTATTTT.

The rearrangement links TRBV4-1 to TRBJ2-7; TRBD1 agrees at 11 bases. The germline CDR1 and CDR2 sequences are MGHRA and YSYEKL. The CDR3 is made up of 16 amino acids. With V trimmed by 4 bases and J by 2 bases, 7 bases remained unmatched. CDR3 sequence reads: CASSPGGTGGPYEQYF. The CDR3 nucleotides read TGCGCCAGCAGCCCGGGCGGGACAGGGGGTCCCTACGAGCAGTACTTC.

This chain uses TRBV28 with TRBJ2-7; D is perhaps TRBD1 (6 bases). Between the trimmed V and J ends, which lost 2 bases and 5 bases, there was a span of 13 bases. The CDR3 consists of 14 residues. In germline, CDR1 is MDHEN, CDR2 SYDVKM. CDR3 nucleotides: TGTGCCAGCAGTTTACGTGGGGGCCCCCACGAGCAGTACTTC. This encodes CASSLRGGPHEQYF.

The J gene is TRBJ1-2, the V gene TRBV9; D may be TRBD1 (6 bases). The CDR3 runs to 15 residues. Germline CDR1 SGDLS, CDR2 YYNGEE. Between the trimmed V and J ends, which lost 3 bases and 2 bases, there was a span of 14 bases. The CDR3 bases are TGTGCCAGCAGCGCACACCTCACAGGGAACTATGGCTACACCTTC. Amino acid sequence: CASSAHLTGNYGYTF.